The source of this TCR beta chain is a study of control samples from healthy donors and cancer patients. This CDR3 is 17 amino acids long. Germline-derived CDR1 and CDR2 are SGHTA and FQGNSA. V was cut by 2 bases and J by 5 bases, with 18 bases left in between. Only a few counts were recorded for this clone. Using immunoSEQ multiplex PCR, the repertoire was profiled, and TCRdb retains in-frame clones only, with some absent. The sample consists of 68,000 or so clones, about 83% of them appearing once. The V and J genes are TRBV7-2 and TRBJ1-4; D gene uncertain. The TCR sequence derives from a man in his fifties or sixties in good health. What was sequenced was blood. Here the CDR3 reads CASSLLGFPIGNEKLFF. The CDR3 DNA reads TGTGCCAGCAGCTTACTGGGGTTTCCTATCGGGAATGAAAAACTGTTTTTT.